Listed below are T cell receptor beta chains from one sample, sequenced in a study of CD8+ T cells in alopecia areata. Libraries were prepared by immunoSEQ multiplex PCR; TCRdb keeps only in-frame clonotypes and omits some of them. The data contain some 190,000 clones, more than 55% of them singletons. The material sequenced was CD4+ T cells sorted from blood, taken at approximately week 45, from a patient treated with tofacitinib. Every receptor here comes from a human donor with alopecia areata. Both conserved end residues are part of each CDR3. Fields, in order: J gene, V gene, D gene, clone size, CDR3 protein, CDR3 DNA. A D gene is named only where the DNA matches it firmly. Rows give clone size only sometimes, using once, few, many, or a class for an expanded clone.

j_gene: TRBJ2-6; v_gene: TRBV7-2; d_gene: -; abundance: -; CDR3aa: CASSLSAVLLSGANVLTF; CDR3nt: TGTGCCAGCAGCTTAAGTGCAGTCTTACTCTCTGGGGCCAACGTCCTGACTTTC
j_gene: TRBJ2-3; v_gene: TRBV29-1; d_gene: -; abundance: -; CDR3aa: CSVESPAFGTDTQYF; CDR3nt: TGCAGCGTTGAATCGCCCGCTTTCGGCACAGATACGCAGTATTTT
j_gene: TRBJ1-6; v_gene: TRBV7-2; d_gene: -; abundance: once; CDR3aa: CASSLAGDYNSPLHF; CDR3nt: TGTGCCAGCAGCTTAGCTGGAGACTATAATTCACCCCTCCACTTT
j_gene: TRBJ1-6; v_gene: TRBV2; d_gene: -; abundance: -; CDR3aa: CASSEARYNSPLHF; CDR3nt: TGTGCCAGCAGTGAAGCGCGGTATAATTCACCCCTCCACTTT
j_gene: TRBJ1-3; v_gene: TRBV7-2; d_gene: TRBD1; abundance: -; CDR3aa: CASSSGQGAGNTIYF; CDR3nt: TGTGCCAGCAGCTCAGGACAGGGGGCTGGAAACACCATATATTTT
j_gene: TRBJ1-5; v_gene: TRBV5-6; d_gene: TRBD1; abundance: few; CDR3aa: CASSGGQGARSNQPQHF; CDR3nt: TGTGCCAGCAGCGGAGGACAGGGGGCTAGGAGCAATCAGCCCCAGCATTTT
j_gene: TRBJ2-4; v_gene: TRBV23-1; d_gene: TRBD1; abundance: -; CDR3aa: CASSQWGRGHPIIAKNIQYF; CDR3nt: TGCGCCAGCAGTCAATGGGGCAGGGGGCACCCGATAATAGCCAAAAACATTCAGTACTTC
j_gene: TRBJ2-7; v_gene: TRBV4-3; d_gene: TRBD1; abundance: -; CDR3aa: CASSQVQGIHEQYF; CDR3nt: TGCGCCAGCAGCCAAGTACAGGGGATCCACGAGCAGTACTTC
j_gene: TRBJ1-1; v_gene: TRBV5-1; d_gene: -; abundance: -; CDR3aa: CASSLEGSEAFF; CDR3nt: TGCGCCAGCAGCTTGGAGGGGTCTGAAGCTTTCTTT
j_gene: TRBJ1-6; v_gene: TRBV27; d_gene: -; abundance: -; CDR3aa: CASTPGLYNSPLHF; CDR3nt: TGTGCCAGCACCCCGGGTCTTTATAATTCACCCCTCCACTTT
j_gene: TRBJ1-1; v_gene: TRBV29-1; d_gene: -; abundance: -; CDR3aa: CSVGADMNTEAFF; CDR3nt: TGCAGCGTTGGAGCAGACATGAACACTGAAGCTTTCTTT
j_gene: TRBJ1-2; v_gene: TRBV9; d_gene: -; abundance: -; CDR3aa: CASSGQQEGYTF; CDR3nt: TGTGCCAGCAGCGGACAACAGGAGGGCTACACCTTC
j_gene: TRBJ1-2; v_gene: TRBV6-5; d_gene: -; abundance: -; CDR3aa: CASAPLGGLYGYTF; CDR3nt: TGTGCCAGCGCCCCGCTGGGGGGGCTCTATGGCTACACCTTC
j_gene: TRBJ1-1; v_gene: TRBV29-1; d_gene: TRBD1; abundance: -; CDR3aa: CSVVGGGIEAFF; CDR3nt: TGCAGCGTTGTAGGGGGCGGAATTGAAGCTTTCTTT
j_gene: TRBJ2-1; v_gene: TRBV9; d_gene: -; abundance: -; CDR3aa: CASSVQGSAEQFF; CDR3nt: TGTGCCAGCAGCGTACAAGGTAGCGCCGAGCAGTTCTTC
j_gene: TRBJ2-7; v_gene: TRBV27; d_gene: -; abundance: -; CDR3aa: CASSFWSARDSPYEQYF; CDR3nt: TGTGCCAGCAGTTTTTGGTCTGCACGCGACAGTCCTTACGAGCAGTACTTC
j_gene: TRBJ1-2; v_gene: TRBV7-9; d_gene: TRBD1; abundance: once; CDR3aa: CASSVEVGQTSPLF; CDR3nt: TGTGCCAGCAGCGTAGAGGTGGGACAGACAAGCCCCCTTTTC
j_gene: TRBJ2-1; v_gene: TRBV5-1; d_gene: -; abundance: once; CDR3aa: CASRLQGYNEQFF; CDR3nt: TGCGCCAGCCGCCTGCAGGGTTACAATGAGCAGTTCTTC
j_gene: TRBJ2-3; v_gene: TRBV4-3; d_gene: TRBD2; abundance: -; CDR3aa: CASSQDRELAGTDTQYF; CDR3nt: TGCGCCAGCAGCCAAGATAGGGAACTAGCGGGCACAGATACGCAGTATTTT
j_gene: TRBJ2-7; v_gene: TRBV30; d_gene: TRBD1; abundance: -; CDR3aa: CAWSGQGRREQYF; CDR3nt: TGTGCCTGGAGTGGACAGGGGCGACGCGAGCAGTACTTC
j_gene: TRBJ1-2; v_gene: TRBV6-5; d_gene: TRBD1; abundance: -; CDR3aa: CASSPLQGAGYGYTF; CDR3nt: TGTGCCAGCAGTCCACTACAGGGGGCGGGGTATGGCTACACCTTC
j_gene: TRBJ1-1; v_gene: TRBV30; d_gene: TRBD1; abundance: few; CDR3aa: CAWSVRQGLTEAFF; CDR3nt: TGTGCCTGGAGTGTACGACAGGGGCTCACTGAAGCTTTCTTT
j_gene: TRBJ1-4; v_gene: TRBV30; d_gene: -; abundance: -; CDR3aa: CAWSKGQTNEKLFF; CDR3nt: TGTGCCTGGAGTAAAGGGCAGACTAATGAAAAACTGTTTTTT
j_gene: TRBJ1-2; v_gene: TRBV4-1; d_gene: -; abundance: few; CDR3aa: CASSQEMGREINYGYTF; CDR3nt: TGCGCCAGCAGCCAAGAAATGGGACGGGAGATAAACTATGGCTACACCTTC
j_gene: TRBJ2-1; v_gene: TRBV2; d_gene: TRBD2; abundance: few; CDR3aa: CAKGTTSGGALEQFF; CDR3nt: TGTGCCAAAGGAACGACTAGCGGGGGGGCCCTTGAGCAGTTCTTC
j_gene: TRBJ2-3; v_gene: TRBV4-2; d_gene: -; abundance: -; CDR3aa: CASSPIPDSTQKRGRELDTQYF; CDR3nt: TGTGCCAGCAGCCCTATCCCCGACAGTACACAAAAAAGGGGAAGAGAATTGGATACGCAGTATTTT
j_gene: TRBJ1-2; v_gene: TRBV5-4; d_gene: TRBD1; abundance: -; CDR3aa: CASSFPGQGEYGYTF; CDR3nt: TGTGCCAGCAGCTTCCCGGGACAGGGGGAGTATGGCTACACCTTC
j_gene: TRBJ2-3; v_gene: TRBV29-1; d_gene: -; abundance: -; CDR3aa: CSVEGADTQYF; CDR3nt: TGCAGCGTAGAGGGAGCAGATACGCAGTATTTT
j_gene: TRBJ1-2; v_gene: TRBV5-6; d_gene: -; abundance: -; CDR3aa: CASIRAGPNYGYTF; CDR3nt: TGTGCCAGCATCCGGGCAGGGCCCAACTATGGCTACACCTTC
j_gene: TRBJ2-5; v_gene: TRBV5-1; d_gene: -; abundance: -; CDR3aa: CASSLLQKQETQYF; CDR3nt: TGCGCCAGCAGCTTGTTACAGAAACAAGAGACCCAGTACTTC
j_gene: TRBJ1-2; v_gene: TRBV29-1; d_gene: TRBD1; abundance: -; CDR3aa: CSVIEEGARGYTF; CDR3nt: TGCAGCGTTATCGAAGAGGGGGCGAGAGGCTACACCTTC
j_gene: TRBJ1-5; v_gene: TRBV16; d_gene: -; abundance: -; CDR3aa: CASSPNSNQPQHF; CDR3nt: TGTGCCAGCAGCCCAAATAGCAATCAGCCCCAGCATTTT
j_gene: TRBJ1-4; v_gene: TRBV7-6; d_gene: TRBD1; abundance: -; CDR3aa: CASSLLSGTENEKLFF; CDR3nt: TGTGCCAGCAGCCTCCTATCCGGGACAGAAAATGAAAAACTGTTTTTT
j_gene: TRBJ2-7; v_gene: TRBV29-1; d_gene: TRBD2; abundance: -; CDR3aa: CSVGLAGENYEQYF; CDR3nt: TGCAGCGTCGGACTAGCGGGGGAAAACTACGAGCAGTACTTC
j_gene: TRBJ2-3; v_gene: TRBV9; d_gene: -; abundance: -; CDR3aa: CASSVGVGQSDTQYF; CDR3nt: TGTGCCAGCAGCGTAGGTGTCGGACAATCAGATACGCAGTATTTT
j_gene: TRBJ2-3; v_gene: TRBV7-2; d_gene: TRBD2; abundance: many; CDR3aa: CASSLVGGADTQYF; CDR3nt: TGTGCCAGCAGCTTGGTGGGGGGGGCAGATACGCAGTATTTT
j_gene: TRBJ2-1; v_gene: TRBV20-1; d_gene: -; abundance: -; CDR3aa: CSANGYEQFF; CDR3nt: TGCAGTGCTAACGGTTATGAGCAGTTCTTC
j_gene: TRBJ1-1; v_gene: TRBV11-2; d_gene: -; abundance: few; CDR3aa: CASSLKEGSTEAFF; CDR3nt: TGTGCCAGCAGCTTAAAGGAGGGAAGCACTGAAGCTTTCTTT
j_gene: TRBJ1-1; v_gene: TRBV15; d_gene: -; abundance: -; CDR3aa: CATSRDTGFSAFF; CDR3nt: TGTGCCACCAGCAGAGATACGGGGTTTAGTGCTTTCTTT
j_gene: TRBJ2-1; v_gene: TRBV10-3; d_gene: -; abundance: -; CDR3aa: CATLSPDLGEQFF; CDR3nt: TGTGCCACCTTATCCCCCGACCTAGGTGAGCAGTTCTTC
j_gene: TRBJ1-1; v_gene: TRBV29-1; d_gene: -; abundance: -; CDR3aa: CSVEGKMNTEAFF; CDR3nt: TGCAGCGTTGAGGGCAAAATGAACACTGAAGCTTTCTTT
j_gene: TRBJ2-3; v_gene: TRBV2; d_gene: TRBD2; abundance: once; CDR3aa: CASRSVAGVRTDTQYF; CDR3nt: TGTGCCAGCAGATCCGTAGCGGGGGTCCGCACAGATACGCAGTATTTT
j_gene: TRBJ1-1; v_gene: TRBV5-1; d_gene: TRBD1; abundance: -; CDR3aa: CASSATGTGNTEAFF; CDR3nt: TGCGCCAGCAGCGCAACCGGGACAGGGAACACTGAAGCTTTCTTT
j_gene: TRBJ2-7; v_gene: TRBV7-9; d_gene: -; abundance: -; CDR3aa: CASSPLKTEAYEQYF; CDR3nt: TGTGCCAGCAGCCCACTAAAGACAGAAGCCTACGAGCAGTACTTC
j_gene: TRBJ2-5; v_gene: TRBV30; d_gene: TRBD1; abundance: -; CDR3aa: CAWIRQGSQETQYF; CDR3nt: TGTGCCTGGATCCGACAGGGATCCCAAGAGACCCAGTACTTC
j_gene: TRBJ1-2; v_gene: TRBV7-9; d_gene: TRBD1; abundance: -; CDR3aa: CATPISGTGYGYTF; CDR3nt: TGTGCCACTCCGATCTCCGGGACAGGGTATGGCTACACCTTC
j_gene: TRBJ2-1; v_gene: TRBV5-1; d_gene: -; abundance: -; CDR3aa: CASSSGLQPGMNEQFF; CDR3nt: TGCGCCAGCAGCTCGGGACTCCAACCGGGGATGAATGAGCAGTTCTTC
j_gene: TRBJ1-2; v_gene: TRBV14; d_gene: TRBD1; abundance: -; CDR3aa: CASSQVPIIQGAGGYTF; CDR3nt: TGTGCCAGCAGCCAAGTCCCCATCATACAGGGGGCAGGCGGCTACACCTTC
j_gene: TRBJ1-2; v_gene: TRBV29-1; d_gene: -; abundance: -; CDR3aa: CSVWEEGYTF; CDR3nt: TGCAGCGTTTGGGAAGAAGGCTACACCTTC
j_gene: TRBJ1-3; v_gene: TRBV20-1; d_gene: TRBD1; abundance: once; CDR3aa: CSARELDREYF; CDR3nt: TGCAGTGCTAGAGAGTTGGACAGGGAGTATTTT
j_gene: TRBJ1-1; v_gene: TRBV29-1; d_gene: TRBD1; abundance: once; CDR3aa: CSVLTGAGNTEAFF; CDR3nt: TGCAGCGTCCTCACAGGGGCGGGAAACACTGAAGCTTTCTTT
j_gene: TRBJ1-1; v_gene: TRBV29-1; d_gene: -; abundance: -; CDR3aa: CSVEGVRVNTEAFF; CDR3nt: TGCAGCGTTGAAGGGGTAAGGGTGAACACTGAAGCTTTCTTT
j_gene: TRBJ2-3; v_gene: TRBV6-1; d_gene: -; abundance: -; CDR3aa: CASSELMGGTDTQYF; CDR3nt: TGTGCCAGCAGTGAACTCATGGGGGGCACAGATACGCAGTATTTT
j_gene: TRBJ2-5; v_gene: TRBV27; d_gene: -; abundance: -; CDR3aa: CASSQGGETQYF; CDR3nt: TGTGCCAGCAGTCAGGGAGGAGAGACCCAGTACTTC
j_gene: TRBJ2-3; v_gene: TRBV11-1; d_gene: -; abundance: -; CDR3aa: CASSFKLADTQYF; CDR3nt: TGTGCCAGCAGCTTTAAGCTCGCAGATACGCAGTATTTT